Shown below are 11 T cell receptor beta chains from a single sample sequenced in a study of T cells after yellow fever vaccination. TCRdb passed the 5' RACE reads through MiXCR, listing each CDR3 protein once. The repertoire holds a few hundred thousand distinct CDR3 sequences, with about 8.3% as singletons. The starting material was PBMCs, obtained approximately 40 days after the first yellow fever vaccination. Source of these receptors: a man between 18 and 29 years old who received the YFV17D yellow fever vaccine.

The chain recombines TRBV9 with TRBJ1-2; 8 nucleotides align to TRBD1. V gave up 3 bases and J gave up 3 bases; unmatched junction bases: 4. Germline assignment: CDR1 SGDLS and CDR2 YYNGEE. The CDR3 is 14 residues long. The CDR3: CASSARGLYYGYTF. CDR3 in DNA: TGTGCCAGCAGCGCCAGGGGGCTTTACTATGGCTACACCTTC.

In its sample, this clonotype was seen many times. The V call is TRBV7-2, the J call TRBJ1-5, with 10 bases that match TRBD1. This CDR3 has 13 amino acids. Unmatched junction bases numbered 5, after V lost 10 bases and J lost 5 bases. In germline, CDR1 is SGHTA, CDR2 FQGNSA. This chain's CDR3 is CAIGTGVDQPQHF. The CDR3 nucleotides are TGTGCCATTGGGACAGGGGTAGATCAGCCCCAGCATTTT.

The sample holds a few counts of this clonotype. The V call is TRBV28, the J call TRBJ2-6, with 8 bases that match TRBD1. From germline, CDR1 is MDHEN and CDR2 SYDVKM. V shed 2 bases and J 0 bases; nucleotides not matched to a gene: 3. The CDR3 totals 17 residues. The CDR3 sequence is CASSLTGGLSGANVLTF. The DNA for the CDR3 is TGTGCCAGCAGTTTAACAGGGGGTCTCTCTGGGGCCAACGTCCTGACTTTC.

This clonotype was recorded a few times. V usage is TRBV7-3 and J usage is TRBJ2-3; unclear D gene. The V gene's germline CDR1 is SGHTA and CDR2 FQGTGA. V lost 6 bases and J 6 bases, leaving 16 bases between the germline ends. This CDR3 comprises 14 residues. The CDR3 here is CASRPDRNTDTQYF. CDR3 nucleotide sequence: TGTGCCAGCAGACCTGACCGAAACACCGATACGCAGTATTTT.

The chain is built from TRBV4-3 and TRBJ1-2, with D uncertain. V was pared by 0 bases and J by 3 bases, with 11 bases between. Germline CDR1 LGHNA, CDR2 YSLEER. This CDR3 region has 15 residues. CDR3 DNA: TGCGCCAGCAGCCAAGACCGGGCTTCGGACTATGGCTACACCTTC. Protein: CASSQDRASDYGYTF.

The V and J genes are TRBV5-1 and TRBJ2-4; 10 bases are shared with TRBD1. J was trimmed by 6 bases and V by 3 bases; bases with no gene match: 3. The CDR3 is made up of 14 amino acids. Looked up from germline, CDR1 is SGHRS and CDR2 is YFSETQ. In DNA form, the CDR3 reads TGCGCCAGCAGCTCGGGACAGGGGACAAACATTCAGTACTTC. Protein product: CASSSGQGTNIQYF.

V is TRBV20-1 and J is TRBJ2-3, with TRBD2 as a possible D gene (7 bases). The germline V gene has CDR1 DFQATT and CDR2 SNEGSKA (reference sequence). The V end lost 6 bases, the J end lost 1 base, and 14 bases lay between the germline ends. This CDR3 is built from 14 residues. CDR3 DNA sequence: TGCAGTGCGGGGGGGGGGCTTCGCACAGATACGCAGTATTTT. As protein: CSAGGGLRTDTQYF.

There are a few counts of this clonotype. V is TRBV9 and J is TRBJ2-5; no clear D. The CDR3 extends over 15 amino acids. Germline V CDR1 and CDR2: SGDLS, YYNGEE. The V gene lost 0 bases and the J gene lost 1 base, with 10 bases spanning the gap. CDR3 loop: CASSVDPGPQETQYF. The CDR3 DNA sequence: TGTGCCAGCAGCGTAGACCCAGGACCCCAAGAGACCCAGTACTTC.

J is TRBJ2-5 and V is TRBV15, with 9 nucleotides matching TRBD2. The V gene end was trimmed by 4 bases and the J gene end by 5 bases; junction bases not matched to a gene: 8. The CDR3 length is 15 residues. Germline assignment: CDR1 LNHNV and CDR2 YYDKDF (reference sequence). In nucleotides, the CDR3 is TGTGCCACCAGCACCACCGGGACTAGCAGTGAGACCCAGTACTTC. It translates to CATSTTGTSSETQYF.

This chain links TRBV12-3 or TRBV12-4 with TRBJ2-7; D not resolved. The CDR3 covers 15 residues. V lost 0 bases and J 0 bases, leaving 9 bases between the germline ends. The CDR3, as DNA: TGTGCCAGCAGTTTAGCGCGAGAGTACTCCTACGAGCAGTACTTC. Amino acid sequence: CASSLAREYSYEQYF.

Remarks on this clonotype: The junction departs from the called germline gene at one end, perhaps through a read error. The chain has TRBV20-1 and TRBJ1-3; weak D call: TRBD1 (5 bases). The CDR3 sequence is 14 residues long. Germline V gene sequence: CDR1 DFQATT, CDR2 SNEGSKA (reference sequence). The CDR3 is CSARAQGSRNTIYF. The CDR3 DNA is TGCAGTGCTAGAGCCCAGGGCTCTAGAAACACCATATATTTT.